This T cell receptor (beta chain) was profiled in a study of blood T cells in healthy people across ages. Study-wide results and limits: More naive CD4+ cells and higher diversity were found in long-lived than in aged donors.

A J-beta primer mix and a sample-barcoded 5' primer were used in a second PCR of roughly 6 to 11 cycles. TCRdb recomputed calls from the 5' RACE reads with MiXCR, one row per CDR3 protein. The sample records around 1.7 million distinct CDR3 sequences, about 30% being singletons. As regards this clonotype: What it binds is not known.

The V gene end was trimmed by 4 bases and the J gene end by 5 bases; junction bases not matched to a gene: 3. The length of the CDR3 is 13 residues. From germline, CDR1 is MNHNY and CDR2 SVGAGI (reference sequence). Healthy individuals of Caucasian origin from Russia, aged roughly 6 to 95, served as donors. This clonotype was obtained from a woman under 40 in good health. Sequences were obtained from blood. V gene TRBV6-6 combines with J gene TRBJ1-1, with 8 bases lining up with TRBD1. The CDR3 is CASSFNRGTEAFF. CDR3 DNA sequence: TGTGCCAGCAGTTTCAACAGGGGGACTGAAGCTTTCTTT.